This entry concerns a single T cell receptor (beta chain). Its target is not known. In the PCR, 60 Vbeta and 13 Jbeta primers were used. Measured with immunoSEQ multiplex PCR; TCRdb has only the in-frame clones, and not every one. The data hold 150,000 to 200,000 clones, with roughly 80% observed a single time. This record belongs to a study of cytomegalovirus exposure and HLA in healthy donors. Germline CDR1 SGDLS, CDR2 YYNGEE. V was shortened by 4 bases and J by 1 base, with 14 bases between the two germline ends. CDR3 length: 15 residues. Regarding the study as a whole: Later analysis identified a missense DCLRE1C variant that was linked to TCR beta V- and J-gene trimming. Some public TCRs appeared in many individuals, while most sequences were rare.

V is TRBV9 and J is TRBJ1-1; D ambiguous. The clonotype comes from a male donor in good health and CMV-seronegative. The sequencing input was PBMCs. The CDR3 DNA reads TGTGCCAGCAGCCCCCGTGATAGCGGGAACACTGAAGCTTTCTTT. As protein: CASSPRDSGNTEAFF.